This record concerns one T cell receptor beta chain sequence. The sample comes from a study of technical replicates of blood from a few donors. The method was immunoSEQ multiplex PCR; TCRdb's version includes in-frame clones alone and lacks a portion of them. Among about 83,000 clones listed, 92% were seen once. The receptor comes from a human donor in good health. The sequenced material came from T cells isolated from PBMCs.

Written as DNA, the CDR3 is TGTGCCAGCAGCTTGAGACAGGGGTACACTGAAGCTTTCTTT. It codes for CASSLRQGYTEAFF. This chain joins TRBV5-6 and TRBJ1-1; 8 positions match TRBD1. CDR1 and CDR2 from the germline V gene are SGHDT and YYEEEE. The junction had 2 bases not matched to a gene; V was cut back by 1 base and J by 3 bases. The length of the CDR3 is 14 residues.